Presented here are 10 T cell receptor beta chains from one specimen sequenced in a study of T cell responses to AZD1222 COVID-19 vaccine. Libraries were prepared by immunoSEQ multiplex PCR; TCRdb keeps only in-frame clonotypes and omits some of them. Of about 150,000 clones listed, approximately 89% were seen once; the top ten hold roughly 1.8%. The specimen comprised peripheral blood, sampled 28 days after the second AZD1222 dose. The origin of the receptors is an adult who received the AZD1222 COVID-19 vaccine.

This clone was counted a single time. This chain connects TRBV30 to TRBJ1-2; D unresolved. V was trimmed by 1 base and J by 4 bases, leaving 19 bases between them. The CDR3 consists of 16 residues. Germline lookup yields CDR1 GTSNPN and CDR2 SVGIG (reference sequence). CDR3 region: CAWSARSNRVGYGYTF. The CDR3 coding sequence is TGTGCCTGGAGTGCCCGATCCAACCGGGTGGGCTATGGCTACACCTTC.

The chain's CDR3 is CASSPGLPSSSPLHF. CDR3 DNA: TGTGCCAGCTCACCCGGACTACCGTCGAGTTCACCCCTCCACTTT. The chain joins TRBV18 to TRBJ1-6; D unresolved. CDR1 is KGHSH and CDR2 is LQKENI in the germline V gene. With 3 bases removed from V and 9 bases from J, the gap between germline ends came to 15 bases. The CDR3 is 15 residues long.

V and J are TRBV24-1 and TRBJ2-3, with D uncertain. Trimming took off 5 bases at V and 8 bases at J, with 13 bases between the two ends. The germline V gene encodes CDR1 KGHDR and CDR2 SFDVKD. The CDR3 contains 13 residues. Here the CDR3 reads CATSGRYVGTQYF. In DNA form, the CDR3 reads TGTGCCACCAGTGGAAGGTACGTCGGTACGCAGTATTTT.

V usage is TRBV5-1 and J usage is TRBJ2-1; 13 bases agree with TRBD2. The CDR3 runs 14 residues. Germline CDR1 and CDR2: SGHRS and YFSETQ. Unmatched junction bases numbered 4, after V lost 6 bases and J lost 7 bases. The CDR3 region is CASIWTSGSNEQFF. As DNA, the CDR3 is TGCGCCAGCATTTGGACTAGCGGGAGTAATGAGCAGTTCTTC.

This clone was seen once. Other DNA sequences of this sample code for an identical CDR3. The CDR3 reads CASSPGTSGIYEQYF. In nucleotides, the CDR3 is TGTGCCAGCAGCCCCGGGACTAGCGGCATCTACGAGCAGTACTTC. The chain is built from TRBV9 and TRBJ2-7, with TRBD2 matching over 11 bases. V shed 4 bases, J shed 3 bases, and the junction held 6 bases outside the gene matches. CDR1 is SGDLS and CDR2 is YYNGEE in the germline V gene. The CDR3 loop spans 15 amino acids.

The chain combines TRBV3-1 (or the pseudogene TRBV3-2) with TRBJ1-2; 9 bases align to TRBD1. V was clipped by 4 bases and J by 4 bases; unmatched bases: 10. The CDR3 contains 16 residues. Germline CDR1 is LGHDT and CDR2 is YNNKEL (reference sequence). The DNA of the CDR3 is TGTGCCAGCAGCCCCCCGCCGGGACAGGGTCCCTATGGCTACACCTTC. This codes for CASSPPPGQGPYGYTF.

V is TRBV28 and J is TRBJ2-3; D perhaps matches TRBD1 (5 bases). The CDR3 loop spans 14 amino acids. Trimming cost V 2 bases and J 2 bases, with 8 bases left between them. The V gene's germline CDR1 is MDHEN and CDR2 SYDVKM. The CDR3 DNA sequence: TGTGCCAGCAGTTTAGACAGAAACACAGATACGCAGTATTTT. Amino acids: CASSLDRNTDTQYF. The variable domain in full, with the rest retrieved from reference TRBV28 and TRBJ2-3, is DVKVTQSSRYLVKRTGEKVFLECVQDMDHENMFWYRQDPGLGLRLIYFSYDVKMKEKGDIPEGYSVSREKKERFSLILESASTNQTSMYLCASSLDRNTDTQYFGPGTRLTVL.

This rearrangement joins TRBV7-3 to TRBJ2-7; 10 bases agree with TRBD1. This CDR3 is built from 14 residues. The V and J ends lost 6 bases and 4 bases, in that order; junction bases with no gene match: 6. CDR1 is SGHTA and CDR2 is FQGTGA in the germline V gene. The CDR3 DNA sequence: TGTGCCAGCAGGAAACCGGGACAGGGGTACGAGCAGTACTTC. Translation: CASRKPGQGYEQYF.

In DNA, the CDR3 is TGTGCCAGCCAACTAGGGCAACGGGAGACCCAGTACTTC. Translation: CASQLGQRETQYF. V gene TRBV6-5 combines with J gene TRBJ2-5; D is perhaps TRBD2 (5 bases). Germline V gene data show CDR1 as MNHEY and CDR2 as SVGAGI. This CDR3 region has 13 residues. The V and J ends lost 8 bases and 5 bases respectively, with 15 bases between them.

CDR3: CASSFRAGDLTGELFF. Written as DNA, the CDR3 is TGTGCCAGCAGCTTTCGGGCGGGAGACCTCACCGGGGAGCTGTTTTTT. This sequence joins TRBV7-6 and TRBJ2-2; 7 bases agree with TRBD2. Per the germline V gene, CDR1 is SGHVS and CDR2 is FNYEAQ. CDR3 length: 16 residues. V gave up 3 bases and J gave up 4 bases; unmatched junction bases: 8.